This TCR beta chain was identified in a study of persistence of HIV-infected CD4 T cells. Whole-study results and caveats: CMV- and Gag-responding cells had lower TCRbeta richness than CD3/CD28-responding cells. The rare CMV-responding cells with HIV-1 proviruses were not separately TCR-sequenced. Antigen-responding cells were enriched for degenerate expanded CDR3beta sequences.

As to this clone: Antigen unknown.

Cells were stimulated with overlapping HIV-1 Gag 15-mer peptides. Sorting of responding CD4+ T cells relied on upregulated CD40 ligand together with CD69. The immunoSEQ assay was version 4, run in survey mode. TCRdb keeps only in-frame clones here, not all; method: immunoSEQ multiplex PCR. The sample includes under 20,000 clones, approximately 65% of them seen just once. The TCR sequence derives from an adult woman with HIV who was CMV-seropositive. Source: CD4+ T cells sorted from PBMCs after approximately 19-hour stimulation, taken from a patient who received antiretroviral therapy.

CDR3 sequence: CASSIMGTGMSGELFF. The CDR3 bases are TGTGCCAGTAGTATAATGGGGACAGGGATGTCCGGGGAGCTGTTTTTT. The chain employs TRBV19 and TRBJ2-2; TRBD1 matches 9 bases. This CDR3 region has 16 residues. J lost 6 bases, V lost 2 bases, and 7 bases had no gene match. Germline V gene data show CDR1 as LNHDA and CDR2 as SQIVND (reference sequence).